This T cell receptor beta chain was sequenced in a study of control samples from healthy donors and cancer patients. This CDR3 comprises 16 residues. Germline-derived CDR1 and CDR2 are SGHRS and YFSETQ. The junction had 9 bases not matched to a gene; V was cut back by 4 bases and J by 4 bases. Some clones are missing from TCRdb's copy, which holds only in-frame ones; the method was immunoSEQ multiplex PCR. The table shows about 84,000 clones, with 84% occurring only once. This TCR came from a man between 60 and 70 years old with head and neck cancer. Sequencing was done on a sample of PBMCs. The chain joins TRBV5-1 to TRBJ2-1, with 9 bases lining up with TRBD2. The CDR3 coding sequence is TGCGCCAGCAGCCTACCGGGACTAGCAGCATACAATGAGCAGTTCTTC. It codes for CASSLPGLAAYNEQFF.